Each of the 30 T cell receptor beta chains below was sequenced from the same sample in a study of CD8 T cells in ankylosing spondylitis. From the 5' RACE reads, TCRdb called clonotypes with MiXCR, one entry per CDR3 protein. This sample has about 510,000 distinct CDR3 sequences, with 5.3% found just once. Overall study results and limits: Seemingly distinctive of ankylosing spondylitis blood was a TCR beta motif formed by eight highly homologous variants.

Their cognate antigens are unknown. The source material was blood, either unsorted or a sorted T cell fraction (not recorded which). Receptor source: a male donor with ankylosing spondylitis.

The chain recombines TRBV4-2 with TRBJ1-1; D unclear. CDR3 length: 16 residues. CDR1 LGHNA and CDR2 YNFKEQ come from the germline V gene. V lost 4 bases and J 1 base, leaving 16 bases between the germline ends. The CDR3 here is CASSRNLGVRNTEAFF. The CDR3, as DNA: TGTGCCAGCAGCCGAAATCTCGGGGTACGGAACACTGAAGCTTTCTTT.

V usage is TRBV28 and J usage is TRBJ2-5; D is unclear. The germline V gene encodes CDR1 MDHEN and CDR2 SYDVKM. The CDR3 runs to 15 residues. V was cut by 7 bases and J by 5 bases, with 20 bases left in between. DNA for the CDR3: TGTGCCAGCATCGCCGGTGATGGGCCGCTGGAGACCCAGTACTTC. This sequence encodes CASIAGDGPLETQYF.

This clonotype was counted ten times or more. The chain uses TRBV7-9 and TRBJ1-4; D may be TRBD1 (6 bases). Trimming pared 5 bases from V and 0 bases from J, leaving 16 bases between. This CDR3 contains 17 residues. From germline, CDR1 is SEHNR and CDR2 FQNEAQ (reference sequence). The CDR3 spells CASSIPGHPTTNEKLFF. CDR3 bases: TGTGCCAGCAGCATCCCGGGACACCCAACAACTAATGAAAAACTGTTTTTT.

In its sample, this clonotype was seen many times. The gene calls are TRBV6-1 and TRBJ1-5, with D unclear. CDR1 and CDR2 from the germline V gene are MNHNS and SASEGT. CDR3 length equals 14 residues. Trimming stripped 9 bases from V and 2 bases from J, with 14 bases between. CDR3 coding DNA: TGTGCCAGTAAACGAGGGTCGGGCAATCAGCCCCAGCATTTT. This sequence encodes CASKRGSGNQPQHF.

J is TRBJ2-7 and V is TRBV11-2; 8 bases map to TRBD1. Germline CDR1 and CDR2: SGHAT and FQNNGV. This CDR3 spans 15 amino acids. V lost 2 bases, J lost 4 bases, and 7 bases stayed unmatched. CDR3 sequence (DNA): TGTGCCAGCAGCTTACTGCGGACAGGGAGATACGAGCAGTACTTC. Protein sequence: CASSLLRTGRYEQYF.

In this sample, this clonotype turned up many times. The chain has TRBV15 and TRBJ2-4; tentative D call: TRBD2 (5 bases). Germline assignment: CDR1 LNHNV and CDR2 YYDKDF (reference sequence). V shed 5 bases and J shed 0 bases, with 17 bases lying between them. The CDR3 consists of 17 residues. CDR3 in amino acids: CATSPEAAVGAKNIQYF. As DNA, the CDR3 is TGTGCCACCAGCCCCGAGGCAGCGGTAGGAGCCAAAAACATTCAGTACTTC.

This clonotype was seen ten or more times. J is TRBJ2-2 and V is TRBV10-3; 12 bases agree with TRBD1. Germline assignment: CDR1 ENHRY and CDR2 SYGVKD. J lost 7 bases, V lost 3 bases, and 3 bases had no gene match. This CDR3 has 15 residues. CDR3: CAISEGTGGIGELFF. The CDR3 DNA reads as TGTGCCATCAGTGAAGGGACAGGGGGCATCGGGGAGCTGTTTTTT.

This clonotype was found a few times. This chain connects TRBV28 to TRBJ2-7; D might be TRBD1 or TRBD2, each matching 5 bases. The CDR3 is 16 residues long. Deletions cut 6 bases from V and 1 base from J, with 19 bases between. Germline assignment: CDR1 MDHEN and CDR2 SYDVKM. The chain's CDR3 is CASSKRRVDRSYEQYF. The CDR3 DNA reads TGTGCCAGCAGCAAGCGGCGAGTCGACAGATCCTACGAGCAGTACTTC.

This clonotype was detected ten times or more. V gene TRBV2 combines with J gene TRBJ2-7; D is ambiguous. CDR3 length: 13 amino acids. V was cut by 6 bases and J by 2 bases, with 11 bases left in between. Looked up from germline, CDR1 is SNHLY and CDR2 is FYNNEI. The CDR3 loop reads CASRDDVTYEQYF. The CDR3 DNA is TGTGCCAGCAGGGATGACGTCACCTACGAGCAGTACTTC.

This clonotype was seen many times. The junction departs from the called germline gene at one end, perhaps through a read error. The J gene is TRBJ2-5, the V gene TRBV20-1; 7 bases match TRBD1. CDR1 is DFQATT, CDR2 SNEGSKA, per germline (reference sequence). The CDR3 length is 13 residues. The CDR3 region is CSAGDRVPETQYF. CDR3 coding DNA: TGCAGTGCTGGAGACAGGGTCCCCGAGACCCAGTACTTC.

This clonotype was observed at least ten times. The chain is built from TRBV20-1 and TRBJ2-3; D is tentatively TRBD1 or TRBD2 (5 bases each). The CDR3 consists of 12 residues. Trimming stripped 4 bases from V and 5 bases from J, with 10 bases between. Germline V gene sequence: CDR1 DFQATT, CDR2 SNEGSKA (reference sequence). Here the CDR3 reads CSATWGRDTQYF. DNA for the CDR3: TGCAGTGCTACCTGGGGGAGAGATACGCAGTATTTT.

This clonotype was recorded at least ten times. The chain is built from TRBV5-1 and TRBJ1-6; a possible D gene is TRBD1 (6 bases). This CDR3 region has 16 residues. Trimming shortened V by 4 bases and J by 9 bases, and 20 bases separated the two germline ends. The germline gives CDR1 SGHRS, CDR2 YFSETQ. The CDR3 region has the DNA TGCGCCAGCAGCCCCTTACAACCGGGACAATTTTCACCCCTCCACTTT. This encodes CASSPLQPGQFSPLHF.

This clonotype was seen a handful of times. The V and J genes are TRBV4-3 and TRBJ1-2, with D uncertain. V was clipped by 3 bases and J by 7 bases, with 15 bases between them. This CDR3 spans 14 amino acids. CDR1 is LGHNA and CDR2 is YSLEER in the germline V gene. The CDR3 region has the DNA TGCGCCAGCAGCCACTTTCCCTTTGCGATTGGCTACACCTTC. Amino acids: CASSHFPFAIGYTF.

There are many counts of this clonotype. The chain links TRBV11-1 to TRBJ2-7; no clear D. Deletions cut 7 bases from V and 0 bases from J, with 10 bases between. The germline CDR1 and CDR2 sequences are SGHAT and FQDESV (reference sequence). The CDR3 is 13 amino acids. The CDR3 coding sequence is TGTGCCAGCACAAGTTTAAGCTCCTACGAGCAGTACTTC. This gives the protein CASTSLSSYEQYF.

This clonotype appeared a few times. The chain joins TRBV6-2 or TRBV6-3 to TRBJ1-2; 7 nucleotides align to TRBD1. The germline V gene encodes CDR1 MNHEY and CDR2 SVGEGT. The CDR3 covers 14 residues. Trimming cost V 7 bases and J 2 bases; bases outside gene matches: 7. CDR3 protein: CASIPRDSNYGYTF. The CDR3 DNA follows: TGTGCCAGCATCCCGCGGGACAGCAACTATGGCTACACCTTC.

This clonotype showed up just a few times. This chain joins TRBV2 and TRBJ1-2; TRBD1 agrees at 7 bases. The V and J ends lost 6 bases and 6 bases, in that order; junction bases with no gene match: 13. CDR1 is SNHLY, CDR2 FYNNEI, per germline. The CDR3 spans 15 residues. CDR3 sequence (DNA): TGTGCCAGCAGCCCAATGGCGGGACAGATACATGGCTACACCTTC. Translation: CASSPMAGQIHGYTF.

The J gene is TRBJ2-7, the V gene TRBV7-2; no firm D call. The CDR3 is made up of 13 amino acids. Germline CDR1 and CDR2: SGHTA and FQGNSA. Trimming pared 1 base from V and 7 bases from J, leaving 11 bases between. The CDR3 reads CASSLGVPGEQYF. In DNA form, the CDR3 reads TGTGCCAGCAGCTTAGGAGTTCCCGGGGAGCAGTACTTC.

To note about this clonotype: This may stem from a read error, because a much larger clone lies one nucleotide away. This chain uses TRBV12-5 with TRBJ1-1; D remains ambiguous. The CDR3 is 14 residues long. Germline CDR1 is LGHNT and CDR2 is FRNRAP. Between the trimmed V and J ends, which lost 8 bases and 4 bases, there was a span of 17 bases. The CDR3 loop is CASLLSVRATEAFF. The CDR3 bases are TGTGCTAGTCTCCTGTCCGTACGGGCCACTGAAGCTTTCTTT.

This clonotype was observed at least ten times. This sequence joins TRBV14 and TRBJ2-5, with no clear D. Germline CDR1 is SGHDN and CDR2 is FVKESK. The CDR3 has 13 amino acids. Trimming removed 1 base at V and 0 bases at J, with 3 bases between. Here the CDR3 reads CASSQVHQETQYF. Written as DNA, the CDR3 is TGTGCCAGCAGCCAAGTACACCAAGAGACCCAGTACTTC.

In this sample, this clonotype turned up many times. This sequence joins TRBV7-2 and TRBJ2-2, with D tentatively TRBD2 (6 bases). Germline V gene data show CDR1 as SGHTA and CDR2 as FQGNSA. This CDR3 comprises 14 residues. Trimming took off 8 bases at V and 3 bases at J, with 13 bases between the two ends. The CDR3 sequence is CASRAGPDTGELFF. The CDR3 coding sequence is TGTGCCAGCCGTGCGGGACCTGACACCGGGGAGCTGTTTTTT.

This clonotype was seen at least ten times. The chain couples TRBV7-9 to TRBJ2-1; TRBD1 is a possible D gene (7 bases). Germline CDR1 is SEHNR and CDR2 is FQNEAQ (reference sequence). Trimming removed 1 base at V and 12 bases at J, with 19 bases between. The CDR3 covers 15 residues. CDR3 DNA: TGTGCCAGCAGCTTAGTTCAGGGGGACTTTAGGGGGCAGTTCTTC. It is translated as CASSLVQGDFRGQFF.

This clonotype appeared many times. V and J are TRBV6-4 and TRBJ2-1, with 10 bases lining up with TRBD1. The CDR3 contains 14 residues. Trimming removed 4 bases from V and 7 bases from J; junction bases left unmatched: 4. Germline V CDR1 and CDR2: MRHNA, SNTAGT. The CDR3 is CASSVGQGPNEQFF. As DNA, the CDR3 is TGTGCCAGCAGTGTGGGACAGGGGCCGAATGAGCAGTTCTTC.

The J gene is TRBJ2-5, the V gene TRBV5-1, with TRBD2 identical over 7 bases. The CDR3 sequence is 14 residues long. CDR1 is SGHRS and CDR2 is YFSETQ in the germline V gene. With 4 bases clipped from V and 3 bases from J, the junction kept 6 bases outside the gene matches. CDR3 loop: CASSPPGREETQYF. Here the CDR3 DNA reads TGCGCCAGCAGCCCGCCTGGGAGGGAAGAGACCCAGTACTTC.

A few counts support this clonotype. This chain connects TRBV7-9 to TRBJ2-1; D is possibly TRBD1 or TRBD2 (5 bases each). Trimming removed 6 bases from V and 7 bases from J, with 10 bases in between. CDR1 and CDR2 from the germline V gene are SEHNR and FQNEAQ (reference sequence). The CDR3 runs 12 residues. CDR3 DNA sequence: TGTGCCAGCAGTTGGGACGTGAATGAGCAGTTCTTC. As protein: CASSWDVNEQFF.

There are many counts of this clonotype. The chain carries TRBV5-1 and TRBJ1-6; D might be TRBD1 (5 bases). The CDR3 covers 18 residues. CDR1 is SGHRS and CDR2 is YFSETQ in the germline V gene. V lost 9 bases and J 3 bases, leaving 25 bases between the germline ends. The CDR3 region is CAILADPSTGDYNSPLHF. CDR3 coding DNA: TGCGCCATTCTGGCCGACCCCTCAACAGGAGACTATAATTCACCCCTCCACTTT. Drawing the rest from reference TRBV5-1 and TRBJ1-6, the complete variable domain is KAGVTQTPRYLIKTRGQQVTLSCSPISGHRSVSWYQQTPGQGLQFLFEYFSETQRNKGNFPGRFSGRQFSNSRSEMNVSTLELGDSALYLCAILADPSTGDYNSPLHFGNGTRLTVT.

The chain joins TRBV5-1 to TRBJ2-5; 11 bases match TRBD2. Germline CDR1 and CDR2: SGHRS and YFSETQ. V shed 4 bases, J shed 9 bases, and the junction held 11 bases outside the gene matches. This CDR3 comprises 15 residues. The CDR3 region has the DNA TGCGCCAGCAGCCCCGGGACTAGCGGCCCCGAGGCCCAGTACTTC. This sequence encodes CASSPGTSGPEAQYF.

In this sample, this clonotype turned up many times. The genes are TRBV29-1 and TRBJ2-5; possible D gene TRBD1, 6 bases. CDR1 is SQVTM and CDR2 is ANQGSEA in the germline V gene. Trimming left V 3 bases short and J 0 bases short, with 11 bases between. The CDR3 runs to 14 residues. The CDR3: CSVDLDRYQETQYF. CDR3 sequence (DNA): TGCAGCGTTGACCTCGACAGGTACCAAGAGACCCAGTACTTC.

This clonotype was picked up many times. The rearrangement uses TRBV5-4 and TRBJ1-2, with 7 bases identical to TRBD1. With V trimmed by 2 bases and J by 4 bases, 2 bases remained unmatched. Germline loops: CDR1 SGHNT, CDR2 YYREEE (reference sequence). The CDR3 totals 13 residues. CDR3 sequence: CASSLPGGYGYTF. DNA of the CDR3: TGTGCCAGCAGCTTACCAGGGGGCTATGGCTACACCTTC.

To note about this clonotype: A read error may explain this, as a much larger clone is one base away. This chain links TRBV24-1 with TRBJ2-3; D unresolved. Germline values: CDR1 KGHDR, CDR2 SFDVKD. CDR3 length equals 15 residues. The V end was cut by 11 bases, the J end by 0 bases, with 17 bases between. The CDR3 loop is CAITLGASSTDTQYF. For the CDR3, the DNA is TGTGCCATCACCTTAGGAGCATCTAGCACAGATACGCAGTATTTT.

In its sample, this clonotype was seen many times. The V call is TRBV20-1, the J call TRBJ2-3; 8 nucleotides agree with TRBD1. V shed 6 bases, J shed 4 bases, and the junction held 12 bases outside the gene matches. The CDR3 covers 15 residues. Per the germline V gene, CDR1 is DFQATT and CDR2 is SNEGSKA (reference sequence). DNA of the CDR3: TGCAGTGCCAGGGGGCCAGGATCCGGGGCAGATACGCAGTATTTT. Translating it yields CSARGPGSGADTQYF.